The next 19 T cell receptor beta chains were all read from a single sample in a study of cytomegalovirus exposure and HLA in healthy donors (dated by TCRdb to the late 2010s). The library was made by the immunoSEQ multiplex PCR assay. A mixture of 60 forward primers for TCR Vbeta segments and 13 reverse primers for TCR Jbeta segments was used in the multiplex PCR. Not all clones reach the TCRdb copy of this immuneACCESS table, which keeps in-frame sequences only. Checked studies attribute under half of the gap to unresolved V genes and leave the rest unexplained. The sample has roughly 150,000 clones on record, roughly 80% of them singletons. 2.4% of the sample is in the top ten clones. The sequencing input was PBMCs. The receptors stem from a male donor in good health and CMV-seronegative.

This chain uses TRBV27 with TRBJ2-5; 9 nucleotides match TRBD2. Trimming took 4 bases from V and 1 from J; bases not matched to a gene: 19. The CDR3 has 20 residues. Per the germline V gene, CDR1 is MNHEY and CDR2 is SMNVEV (reference sequence). This CDR3 reads CASSSRGLAGRVEGQETQYF. CDR3 DNA: TGTGCCAGCAGTTCCCGGGGGCTAGCGGGAAGGGTCGAGGGCCAAGAGACCCAGTACTTC.

Worth noting for this clone: One end of the junction does not line up with germline, which may come from a read error. The chain uses TRBV5-6 and TRBJ1-2; D perhaps matches TRBD1 (5 bases). CDR3 length: 13 amino acids. Germline assignment: CDR1 SGHDT and CDR2 YYEEEE. The CDR3 loop is CASTRDLNNGYPF. CDR3 in DNA: TGTGCCAGCACCCGGGACTTAAATAATGGCTACCCCTTC.

This clone was counted between two and nine times. The V gene is TRBV27, the J gene TRBJ2-1; 7 bases line up with TRBD2. The CDR3 runs to 14 residues. Germline values: CDR1 MNHEY, CDR2 SMNVEV (reference sequence). With V trimmed by 7 bases and J by 3 bases, 6 bases remained unmatched. In DNA, the CDR3 is TGTGCCAGCATGAAGACGGGGGGCTACAATGAGCAGTTCTTC. It encodes CASMKTGGYNEQFF.

V is TRBV28 and J is TRBJ2-7; possible D gene TRBD2, 6 bases. The CDR3 sequence is 17 residues long. Trimming cost V 7 bases and J 0 bases, with 22 bases left between them. Germline V CDR1 and CDR2: MDHEN, SYDVKM. CDR3 amino acids: CASTSGGAPLSSYEQYF. Here the CDR3 DNA reads TGTGCCAGCACCAGTGGCGGGGCGCCGCTGAGCTCCTACGAGCAGTACTTC. Full variable domain (outside the CDR3, taken from reference TRBV28 and TRBJ2-7): DVKVTQSSRYLVKRTGEKVFLECVQDMDHENMFWYRQDPGLGLRLIYFSYDVKMKEKGDIPEGYSVSREKKERFSLILESASTNQTSMYLCASTSGGAPLSSYEQYFGPGTRLTVT.

This sequence joins TRBV9 and TRBJ2-7; 7 bases line up with TRBD1. This CDR3 comprises 14 residues. From germline, CDR1 is SGDLS and CDR2 YYNGEE. J lost 2 bases, V lost 0 bases, and 2 bases had no gene match. The CDR3 nucleotides are TGTGCCAGCAGCGTAGGGGGGACAGCCTACGAGCAGTACTTC. This codes for CASSVGGTAYEQYF.

J is TRBJ1-5 and V is TRBV27; 7 bases line up with TRBD1. With 4 bases clipped from V and 4 bases from J, the junction kept 10 bases outside the gene matches. The length of the CDR3 is 16 residues. The germline CDR1 and CDR2 sequences are MNHEY and SMNVEV (reference sequence). Here the CDR3 reads CASSSTDRAANQPQHF. The DNA for the CDR3 is TGTGCCAGCAGTTCAACCGACAGGGCCGCTAATCAGCCCCAGCATTTT.

In regard to this clone: The junction differs from germline at one of its ends, possibly a read error. The V and J genes are TRBV7-2 and TRBJ2-2; 10 bases map to TRBD2. CDR1 and CDR2 from the germline V gene are SGHTA and FQGNSA. The CDR3 has 16 amino acids. The CDR3 sequence is CACSSGLAVNTGELFF. The CDR3, as DNA: TGTGCCTGCAGCTCAGGACTAGCGGTAAACACCGGGGAGCTGTTTTTT.

The J gene is TRBJ2-7, the V gene TRBV29-1, with a weak D call TRBD1 (5 bases). The CDR3 is 15 amino acids. In germline, CDR1 is SQVTM, CDR2 ANQGSEA. The V and J ends lost 0 bases and 6 bases respectively, with 18 bases between them. The CDR3 DNA is TGCAGCGTTGAAGATCGCAGACAGAGATTTCGCGAGCAGTACTTC. Residues: CSVEDRRQRFREQYF.

The genes are TRBV12-2 and TRBJ2-7; the DNA was not compared with TRBD2, the D call given in the table. TRBV12-2 has pseudogene status. There are 15 residues in the CDR3. The DNA for the CDR3 is TGTGCAAGTCGCCACGTAGACTTTCATAACTACGAGCAGTACTTC. It codes for CASRHVDFHNYEQYF.

The chain recombines TRBV9 with TRBJ2-5; TRBD2 is a possible D gene (6 bases). V dropped 4 bases and J dropped 2 bases, with 12 bases sitting between them. The V gene's germline CDR1 is SGDLS and CDR2 YYNGEE. This CDR3 has 14 amino acids. The CDR3 protein is CASSQAGRQETQYF. CDR3 in DNA: TGTGCCAGCAGCCAGGCGGGGAGACAAGAGACCCAGTACTTC.

V gene TRBV14 combines with J gene TRBJ2-7, with D possibly TRBD1 on 6 matching bases. V dropped 1 base and J dropped 6 bases, with 16 bases sitting between them. The CDR3 totals 15 residues. Germline V gene sequence: CDR1 SGHDN, CDR2 FVKESK. CDR3: CASSQGLGARIEQYF. CDR3 bases: TGTGCCAGCAGCCAAGGGTTGGGGGCACGTATCGAGCAGTACTTC.

The chain has TRBV28 and TRBJ2-3; TRBD2 is a possible D gene (6 bases). CDR3 size: 14 residues. V was pared by 6 bases and J by 4 bases, with 14 bases between. Germline values: CDR1 MDHEN, CDR2 SYDVKM. The CDR3: CASRRGTPPDTQYF. The CDR3 region has the DNA TGTGCCAGCAGGCGGGGCACACCTCCAGATACGCAGTATTTT.

The V gene is TRBV7-9, the J gene TRBJ2-7; TRBD1 is a possible D gene (6 bases). Trimming took 3 bases from V and 6 from J, leaving 15 bases between them. Germline loops: CDR1 SEHNR, CDR2 FQNEAQ (reference sequence). This CDR3 spans 14 amino acids. In DNA, the CDR3 is TGTGCCAGCAGCTTCGGCCAGGGGTACGCCGAGCAGTACTTC. Translation: CASSFGQGYAEQYF.

The rearrangement uses TRBV2 and TRBJ2-7; possible D gene TRBD1, 6 bases. Germline CDR1 SNHLY, CDR2 FYNNEI. Trimming removed 4 bases at V and 3 bases at J, with 13 bases between. This CDR3 has 14 residues. The chain's CDR3 is CASSARDTFYEQYF. The CDR3, as DNA: TGTGCCAGCAGTGCACGGGACACCTTCTACGAGCAGTACTTC.

The chain combines TRBV6-5 with TRBJ2-7, with D unresolved. Trimming stripped 6 bases from V and 5 bases from J, with 8 bases between. The CDR3 is 11 residues long. The germline CDR1 and CDR2 sequences are MNHEY and SVGAGI. This chain's CDR3 is CASRSGHEQYF. CDR3 in DNA: TGTGCCAGCAGGTCAGGTCACGAGCAGTACTTC.

This chain uses TRBV6-5 with TRBJ1-4; D not certain. The V end lost 2 bases, the J end lost 4 bases, and 8 bases lay between the germline ends. The CDR3 has 14 amino acids. The germline V gene has CDR1 MNHEY and CDR2 SVGAGI. CDR3 region: CASSYRGSNEKLFF. DNA of the CDR3: TGTGCCAGCAGTTACAGAGGGAGTAATGAAAAACTGTTTTTT.

The chain couples TRBV6-5 to TRBJ1-6; TRBD1 matches 7 bases. Germline V gene lookup returns CDR1 MNHEY and CDR2 SVGAGI. The V gene end was trimmed by 4 bases and the J gene end by 5 bases; junction bases not matched to a gene: 5. The CDR3 sequence is 15 residues long. This CDR3 reads CASSSRQGDNSPLHF. CDR3 nucleotides: TGTGCCAGCAGTTCGCGACAGGGCGATAATTCACCCCTCCACTTT.

The rearrangement uses TRBV4-3 and TRBJ1-2; the match to TRBD1 covers 7 bases. CDR1 and CDR2 from the germline V gene are LGHNA and YSLEER. V lost 6 bases, J lost 2 bases, and 3 bases stayed unmatched. This CDR3 contains 13 residues. CDR3 in amino acids: CASSLQGNYGYTF. CDR3 coding DNA: TGCGCCAGCAGTCTACAGGGGAACTATGGCTACACCTTC.

The rearrangement joins TRBV1 to TRBJ2-5; the D call of TRBD1 is as the table states it, not checked on the DNA. TRBV1 is termed a pseudogene. There are 18 residues in the CDR3. This CDR3 is CTSSQDPRDRNWTETQYF. In DNA form, the CDR3 reads TGCACCAGCAGCCAAGATCCTCGGGACAGGAACTGGACAGAGACCCAGTACTTC.